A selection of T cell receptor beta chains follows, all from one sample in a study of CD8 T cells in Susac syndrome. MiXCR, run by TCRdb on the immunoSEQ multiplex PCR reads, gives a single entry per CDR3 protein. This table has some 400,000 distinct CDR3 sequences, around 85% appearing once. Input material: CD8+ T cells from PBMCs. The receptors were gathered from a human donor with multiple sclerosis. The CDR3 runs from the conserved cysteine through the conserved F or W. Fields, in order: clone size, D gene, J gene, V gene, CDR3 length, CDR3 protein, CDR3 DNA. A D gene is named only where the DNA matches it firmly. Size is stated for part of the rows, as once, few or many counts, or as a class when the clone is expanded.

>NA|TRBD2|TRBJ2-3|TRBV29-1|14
CSVALAGPTDTQYF
TGCAGCGTAGCCTTAGCGGGCCCCACAGATACGCAGTATTTT
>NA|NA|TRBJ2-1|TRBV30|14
CAWSQVIPRNEQFF
TGTGCCTGGAGTCAGGTCATCCCTAGGAATGAGCAGTTCTTC
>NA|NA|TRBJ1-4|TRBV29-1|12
CSVGAGSEKLFF
TGCAGCGTAGGCGCTGGTAGTGAAAAACTGTTTTTT
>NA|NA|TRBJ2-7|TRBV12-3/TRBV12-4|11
CASSLANEQYF
TGTGCCAGCAGTTTAGCGAACGAGCAGTACTTC
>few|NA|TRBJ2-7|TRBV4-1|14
CASSQAGDPYEQYF
TGCGCCAGCAGCCAAGCGGGAGACCCCTACGAGCAGTACTTC
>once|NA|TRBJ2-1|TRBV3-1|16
CASSQGLGSSYNEQFF
TGTGCCAGCAGCCAAGGATTGGGGAGCTCCTACAATGAGCAGTTCTTC
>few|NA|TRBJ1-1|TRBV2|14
CASSEPAGTWRAFF
TGTGCCAGCAGTGAGCCGGCAGGGACCTGGAGAGCTTTCTTT
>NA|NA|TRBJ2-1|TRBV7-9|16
CASSSPGEEPYNEQFF
TGTGCCAGCAGCTCTCCAGGCGAGGAACCCTACAATGAGCAGTTCTTC
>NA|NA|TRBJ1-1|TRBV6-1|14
CASSESAVNTEAFF
TGTGCCAGCAGTGAATCGGCAGTGAACACTGAAGCTTTCTTT
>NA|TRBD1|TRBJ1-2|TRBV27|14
CASSFGQGLDGYTF
TGTGCCAGCAGTTTCGGACAGGGGTTAGATGGCTACACCTTC
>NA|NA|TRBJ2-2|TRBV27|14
CASNRAANTGELFF
TGTGCCAGCAACAGGGCAGCGAACACCGGGGAGCTGTTTTTT
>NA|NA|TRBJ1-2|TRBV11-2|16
CASSSGDEPPNYGYTF
TGTGCCAGCAGCTCGGGGGACGAGCCACCTAACTATGGCTACACCTTC
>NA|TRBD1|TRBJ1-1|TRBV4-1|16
CASSHPGQGVWAEAFF
TGCGCCAGCAGCCACCCGGGACAGGGGGTGTGGGCTGAAGCTTTCTTT
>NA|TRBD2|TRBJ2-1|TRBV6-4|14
CASSPGTRIDEQFF
TGTGCCAGCAGTCCGGGGACTAGGATCGATGAGCAGTTCTTC
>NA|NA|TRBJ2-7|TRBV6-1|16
CASSEARGAPGYEQYF
TGTGCCAGCAGTGAAGCGCGAGGGGCCCCCGGATACGAGCAGTACTTC
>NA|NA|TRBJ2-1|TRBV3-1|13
CASSPSDFPNLFF
TGTGCCAGCAGCCCCTCAGACTTTCCCAATTTGTTCTTC
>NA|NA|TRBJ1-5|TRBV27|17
CASSLFAGVVSGQPQHF
TGTGCCAGCAGTTTATTCGCAGGGGTAGTATCGGGGCAGCCCCAGCATTTT
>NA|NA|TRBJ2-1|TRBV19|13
CASSSLEVNEQFF
TGTGCCAGTAGCTCTCTGGAGGTGAATGAGCAGTTCTTC
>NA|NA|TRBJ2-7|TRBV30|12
CAWSVPQHEQYF
TGTGCCTGGAGTGTACCACAGCACGAGCAGTACTTC
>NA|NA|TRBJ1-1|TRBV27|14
CASSYASMNTEAFF
TGTGCCAGCAGCTATGCATCTATGAACACTGAAGCTTTCTTT
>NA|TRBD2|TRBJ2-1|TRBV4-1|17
CASSHVSASGRFNEQFF
TGCGCCAGCAGCCATGTTTCAGCTAGCGGGAGGTTCAATGAGCAGTTCTTC
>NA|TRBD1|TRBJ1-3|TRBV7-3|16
CASSAGPGGSGNTIYF
TGTGCCAGCAGCGCCGGCCCAGGGGGCTCTGGAAACACCATATATTTT
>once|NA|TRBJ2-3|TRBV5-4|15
CASSLSRGPTDTQYF
TGTGCCAGCAGCTTGTCTCGGGGCCCCACAGATACGCAGTATTTT
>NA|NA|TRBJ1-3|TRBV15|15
CATSRPSDSGNTIYF
TGTGCCACCAGCAGACCTTCCGACTCTGGAAACACCATATATTTT